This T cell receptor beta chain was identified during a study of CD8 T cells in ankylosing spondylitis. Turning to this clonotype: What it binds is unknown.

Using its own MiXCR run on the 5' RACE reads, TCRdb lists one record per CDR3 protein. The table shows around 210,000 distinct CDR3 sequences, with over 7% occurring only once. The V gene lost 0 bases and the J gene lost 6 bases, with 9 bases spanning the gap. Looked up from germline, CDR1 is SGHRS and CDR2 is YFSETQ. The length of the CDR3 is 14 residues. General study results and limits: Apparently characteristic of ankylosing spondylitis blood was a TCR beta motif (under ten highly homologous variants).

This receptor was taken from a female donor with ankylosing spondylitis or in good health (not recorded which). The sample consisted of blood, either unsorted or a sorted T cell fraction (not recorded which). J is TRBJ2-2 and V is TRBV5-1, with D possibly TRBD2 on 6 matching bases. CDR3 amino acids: CASSLAEGPGELFF. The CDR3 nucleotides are TGCGCCAGCAGCTTGGCGGAGGGGCCCGGGGAGCTGTTTTTT.